In its sample, the clone carrying this T cell receptor (beta chain) was seen many times. The antigen is unknown. The CDR3 consists of 16 residues. V gave up 3 bases and J gave up 5 bases; unmatched junction bases: 13. Per the germline V gene, CDR1 is SGDLS and CDR2 is YYNGEE. To make TCR beta libraries, researchers used iRepertoire HTBI primers and Arm-PCR of CDR3 regions. Via MiXCR, TCRdb re-called the multiplex PCR reads, giving one row per CDR3 protein. The table has roughly 400,000 distinct CDR3 sequences, roughly 23% seen once. The data were taken from a study of regulatory T cells in long-lasting Graves disease. Turning to the study itself: Graves' disease counted as persistent after over 5 years of antithyroid drugs with positive TSH receptor antibodies. General observations from the study: Patients with persistent Graves' had lower TCR diversity than newly diagnosed patients. Persistent disease preferred TRBV28, TRBJ1-2 and TRBJ2-5; new disease, TRBV20-1 and TRBJ2-1.

Regarding time point: persistent/refractory GD, antithyroid drugs over 5 years with positive TRAb. PBMC RNA was the source of the TCR library. Specimen: peripheral blood mononuclear cells (PBMCs), collected when the disease was refractory, from a patient treated with antithyroid drugs. This TCR was sampled from a female donor with Graves disease. This rearrangement joins TRBV9 to TRBJ2-5; 7 bases are shared with TRBD1. The DNA for the CDR3 is TGTGCCAGCAGCGAAACCGGGACAGCGAAGTCCGAGACCCAGTACTTC. This translates into CASSETGTAKSETQYF.